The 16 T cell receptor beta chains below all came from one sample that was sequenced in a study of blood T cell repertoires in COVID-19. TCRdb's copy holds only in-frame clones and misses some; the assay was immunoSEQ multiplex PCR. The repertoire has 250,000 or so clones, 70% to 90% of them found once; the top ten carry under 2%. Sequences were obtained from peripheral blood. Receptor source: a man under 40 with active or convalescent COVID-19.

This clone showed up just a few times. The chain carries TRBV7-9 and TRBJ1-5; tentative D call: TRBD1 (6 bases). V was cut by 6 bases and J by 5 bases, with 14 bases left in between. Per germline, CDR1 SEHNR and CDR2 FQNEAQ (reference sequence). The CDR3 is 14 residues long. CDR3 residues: CASRATGLDQPQHF. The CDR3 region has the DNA TGTGCCAGCAGGGCTACAGGGCTAGATCAGCCCCAGCATTTT.

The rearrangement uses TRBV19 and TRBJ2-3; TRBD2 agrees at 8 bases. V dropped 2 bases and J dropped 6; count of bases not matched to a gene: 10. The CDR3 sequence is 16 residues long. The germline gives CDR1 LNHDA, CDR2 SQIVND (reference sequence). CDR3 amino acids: CASSIILGLVFDTQYF. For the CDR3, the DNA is TGTGCCAGTAGTATAATTTTGGGACTAGTATTCGATACGCAGTATTTT.

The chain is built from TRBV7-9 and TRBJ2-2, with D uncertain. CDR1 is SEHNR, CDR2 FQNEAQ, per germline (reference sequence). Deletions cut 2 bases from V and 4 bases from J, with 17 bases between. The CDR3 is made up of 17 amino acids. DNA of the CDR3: TGTGCCAGCAGCTTACTCCGGCGGTCCAGTGGCACCGGGGAGCTGTTTTTT. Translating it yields CASSLLRRSSGTGELFF.

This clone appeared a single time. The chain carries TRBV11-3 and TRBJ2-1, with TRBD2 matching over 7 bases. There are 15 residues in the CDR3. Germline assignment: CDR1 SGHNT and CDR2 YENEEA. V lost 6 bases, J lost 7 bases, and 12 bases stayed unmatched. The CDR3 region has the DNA TGTGCCAGCAGTATAGCGGGCCCGATTGGGAATGAGCAGTTCTTC. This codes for CASSIAGPIGNEQFF.

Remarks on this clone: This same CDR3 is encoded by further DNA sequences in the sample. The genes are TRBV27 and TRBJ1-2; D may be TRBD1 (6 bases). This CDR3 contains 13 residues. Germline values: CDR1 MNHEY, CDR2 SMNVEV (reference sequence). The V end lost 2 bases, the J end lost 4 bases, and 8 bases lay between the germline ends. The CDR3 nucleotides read TGTGCCAGCAGTTTAAGGGGGGGCTATGGCTACACCTTC. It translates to CASSLRGGYGYTF.

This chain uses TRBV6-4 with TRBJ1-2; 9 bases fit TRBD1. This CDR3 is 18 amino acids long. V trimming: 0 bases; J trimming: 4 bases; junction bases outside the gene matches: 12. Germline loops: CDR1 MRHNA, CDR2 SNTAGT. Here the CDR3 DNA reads TGTGCCAGCAGTGACTCAAAGGGGACAGGGTGGAGGGGCTATGGCTACACCTTC. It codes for CASSDSKGTGWRGYGYTF.

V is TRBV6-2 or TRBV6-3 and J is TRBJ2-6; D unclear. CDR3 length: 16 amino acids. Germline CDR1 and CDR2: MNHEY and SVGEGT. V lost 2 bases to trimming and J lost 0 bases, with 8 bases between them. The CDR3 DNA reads TGTGCCAGCAGTTACCAGACGGGCTCTGGGGCCAACGTCCTGACTTTC. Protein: CASSYQTGSGANVLTF.

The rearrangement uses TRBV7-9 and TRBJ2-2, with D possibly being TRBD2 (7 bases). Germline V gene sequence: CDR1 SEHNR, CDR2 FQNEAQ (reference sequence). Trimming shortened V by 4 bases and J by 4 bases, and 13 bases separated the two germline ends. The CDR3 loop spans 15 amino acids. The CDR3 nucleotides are TGTGCCAGCAGCTACGGCGGGGGCCCCACCGGGGAGCTGTTTTTT. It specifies CASSYGGGPTGELFF.

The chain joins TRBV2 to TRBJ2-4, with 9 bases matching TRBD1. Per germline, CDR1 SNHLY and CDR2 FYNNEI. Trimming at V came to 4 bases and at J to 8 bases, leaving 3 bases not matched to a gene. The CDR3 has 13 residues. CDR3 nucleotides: TGTGCCAGCAGTGGGGGACAGGGATACATTCAGTACTTC. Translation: CASSGGQGYIQYF.

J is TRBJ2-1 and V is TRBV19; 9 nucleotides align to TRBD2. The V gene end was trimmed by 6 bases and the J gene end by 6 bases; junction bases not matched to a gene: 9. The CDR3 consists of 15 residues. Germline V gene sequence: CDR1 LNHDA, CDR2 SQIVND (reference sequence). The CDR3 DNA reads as TGTGCCAGTAGCAGGGAGACTAGCGGTCTCAATGAGCAGTTCTTC. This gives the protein CASSRETSGLNEQFF.

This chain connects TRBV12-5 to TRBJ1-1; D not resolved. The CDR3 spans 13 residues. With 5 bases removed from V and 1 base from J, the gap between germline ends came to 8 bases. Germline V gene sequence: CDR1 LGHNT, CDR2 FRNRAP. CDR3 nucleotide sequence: TGTGCTAGTGGTGTGGACGGGAACACTGAAGCTTTCTTT. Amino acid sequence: CASGVDGNTEAFF.

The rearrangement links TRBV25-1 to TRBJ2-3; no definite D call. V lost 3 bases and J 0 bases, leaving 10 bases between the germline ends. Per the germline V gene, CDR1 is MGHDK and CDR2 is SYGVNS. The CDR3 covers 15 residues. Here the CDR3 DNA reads TGTGCCAGCAGTGAGGAGTGGAGCAGCACAGATACGCAGTATTTT. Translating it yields CASSEEWSSTDTQYF.

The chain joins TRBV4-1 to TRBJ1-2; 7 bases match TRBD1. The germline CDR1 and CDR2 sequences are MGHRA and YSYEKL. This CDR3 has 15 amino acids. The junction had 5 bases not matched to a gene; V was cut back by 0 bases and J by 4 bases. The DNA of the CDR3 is TGCGCCAGCAGCCAAGAAGCCGGGACAGCCTATGGCTACACCTTC. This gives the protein CASSQEAGTAYGYTF.

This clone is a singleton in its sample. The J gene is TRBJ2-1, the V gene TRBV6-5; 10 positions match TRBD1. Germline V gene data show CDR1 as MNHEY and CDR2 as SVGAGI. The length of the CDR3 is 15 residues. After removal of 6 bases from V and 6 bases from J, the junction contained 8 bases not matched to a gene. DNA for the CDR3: TGTGCCAGCAGCAACGACAGGGGGCGCATCAATGAGCAGTTCTTC. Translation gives CASSNDRGRINEQFF.

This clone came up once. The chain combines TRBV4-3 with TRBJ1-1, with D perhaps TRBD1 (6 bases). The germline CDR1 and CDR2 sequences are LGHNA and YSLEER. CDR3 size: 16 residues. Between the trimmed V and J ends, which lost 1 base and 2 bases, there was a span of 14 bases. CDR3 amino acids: CASSQGWGGLNTEAFF. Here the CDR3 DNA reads TGCGCCAGCAGCCAAGGATGGGGGGGGCTAAACACTGAAGCTTTCTTT.

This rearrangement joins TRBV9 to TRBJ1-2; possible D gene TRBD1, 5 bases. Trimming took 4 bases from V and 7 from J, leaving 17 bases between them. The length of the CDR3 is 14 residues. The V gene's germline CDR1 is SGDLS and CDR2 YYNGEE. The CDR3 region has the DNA TGTGCCAGCAGCTCCCCTGGGGGGACGGCTGGCTACACCTTC. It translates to CASSSPGGTAGYTF.